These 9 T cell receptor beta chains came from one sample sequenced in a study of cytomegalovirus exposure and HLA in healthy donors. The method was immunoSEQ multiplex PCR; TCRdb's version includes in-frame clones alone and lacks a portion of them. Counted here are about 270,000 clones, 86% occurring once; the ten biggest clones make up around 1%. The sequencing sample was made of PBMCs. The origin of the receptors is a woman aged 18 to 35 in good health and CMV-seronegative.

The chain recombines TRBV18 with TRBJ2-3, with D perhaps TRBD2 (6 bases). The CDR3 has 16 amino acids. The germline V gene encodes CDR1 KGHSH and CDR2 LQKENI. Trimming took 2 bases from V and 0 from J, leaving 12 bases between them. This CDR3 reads CASSPNGRKSTDTQYF. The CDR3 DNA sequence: TGTGCCAGCTCACCAAATGGGAGGAAGAGCACAGATACGCAGTATTTT.

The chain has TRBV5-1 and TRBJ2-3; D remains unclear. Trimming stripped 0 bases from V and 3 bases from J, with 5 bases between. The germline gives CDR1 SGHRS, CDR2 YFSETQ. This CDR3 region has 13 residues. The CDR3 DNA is TGCGCCAGCAGCTTGGGACTGACAGATACGCAGTATTTT. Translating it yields CASSLGLTDTQYF.

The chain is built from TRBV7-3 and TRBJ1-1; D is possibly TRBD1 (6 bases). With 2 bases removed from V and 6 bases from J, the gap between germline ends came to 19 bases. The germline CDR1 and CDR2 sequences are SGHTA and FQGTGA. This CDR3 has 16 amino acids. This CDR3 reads CASSLSGASGQAEAFF. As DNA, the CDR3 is TGTGCCAGCAGCTTATCAGGGGCATCAGGCCAAGCTGAAGCTTTCTTT.

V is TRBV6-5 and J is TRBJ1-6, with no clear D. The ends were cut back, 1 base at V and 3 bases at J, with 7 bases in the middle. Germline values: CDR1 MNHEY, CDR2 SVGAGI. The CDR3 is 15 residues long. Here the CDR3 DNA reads TGTGCCAGCAGTTACTTGGAGTACTATAATTCACCCCTCCACTTT. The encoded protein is CASSYLEYYNSPLHF.

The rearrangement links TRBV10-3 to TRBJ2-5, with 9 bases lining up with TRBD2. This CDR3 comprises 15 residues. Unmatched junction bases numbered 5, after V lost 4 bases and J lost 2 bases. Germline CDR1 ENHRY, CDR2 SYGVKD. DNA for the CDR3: TGTGCCATCAGTGGCTCGACTAGCGGTCAAGAGACCCAGTACTTC. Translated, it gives CAISGSTSGQETQYF.

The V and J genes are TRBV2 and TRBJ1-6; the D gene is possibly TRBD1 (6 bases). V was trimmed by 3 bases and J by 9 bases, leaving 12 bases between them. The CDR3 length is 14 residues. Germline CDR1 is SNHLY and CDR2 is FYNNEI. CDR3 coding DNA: TGTGCCAGCAGTGACGTCAGGGGAAGTTCACCCCTCCACTTT. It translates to CASSDVRGSSPLHF.

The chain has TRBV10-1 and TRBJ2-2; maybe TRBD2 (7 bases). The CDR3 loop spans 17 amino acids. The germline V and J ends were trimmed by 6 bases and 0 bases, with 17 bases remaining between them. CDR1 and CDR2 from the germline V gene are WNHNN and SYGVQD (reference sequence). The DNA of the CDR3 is TGCGCCAGCAGCCGCGGCACGGGGGGCGCGAACACCGGGGAGCTGTTTTTT. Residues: CASSRGTGGANTGELFF.

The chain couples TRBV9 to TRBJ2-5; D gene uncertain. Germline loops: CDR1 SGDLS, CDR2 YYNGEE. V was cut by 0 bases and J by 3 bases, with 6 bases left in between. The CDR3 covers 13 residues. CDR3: CASSVDTEETQYF. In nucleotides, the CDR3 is TGTGCCAGCAGCGTAGACACAGAAGAGACCCAGTACTTC.

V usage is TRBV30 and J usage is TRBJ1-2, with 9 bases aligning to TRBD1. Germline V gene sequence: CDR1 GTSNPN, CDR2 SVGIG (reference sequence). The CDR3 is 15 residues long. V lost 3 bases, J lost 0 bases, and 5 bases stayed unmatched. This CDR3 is CAWRKQGATNYGYTF. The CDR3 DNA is TGTGCCTGGAGGAAACAGGGGGCCACTAACTATGGCTACACCTTC. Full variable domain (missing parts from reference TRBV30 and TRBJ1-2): SQTIHQWPATLVQPVGSPLSLECTVEGTSNPNLYWYRQAAGRGLQLLFYSVGIGQISSEVPQNLSASRPQDRQFILSSKKLLLSDSGFYLCAWRKQGATNYGYTFGSGTRLTVV.